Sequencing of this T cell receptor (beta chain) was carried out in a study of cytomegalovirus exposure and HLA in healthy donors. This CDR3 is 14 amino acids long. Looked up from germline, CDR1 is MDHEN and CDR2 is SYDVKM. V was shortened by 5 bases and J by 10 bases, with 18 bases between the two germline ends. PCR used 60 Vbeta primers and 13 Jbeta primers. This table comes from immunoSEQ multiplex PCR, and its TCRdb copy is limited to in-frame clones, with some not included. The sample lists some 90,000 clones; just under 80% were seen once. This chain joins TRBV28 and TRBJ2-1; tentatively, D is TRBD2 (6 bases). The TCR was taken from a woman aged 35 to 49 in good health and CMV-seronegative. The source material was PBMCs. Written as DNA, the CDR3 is TGTGCCAGCAGTGAACTCCCTGGTCGGGAGGAGCAGTTCTTC. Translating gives CASSELPGREEQFF.